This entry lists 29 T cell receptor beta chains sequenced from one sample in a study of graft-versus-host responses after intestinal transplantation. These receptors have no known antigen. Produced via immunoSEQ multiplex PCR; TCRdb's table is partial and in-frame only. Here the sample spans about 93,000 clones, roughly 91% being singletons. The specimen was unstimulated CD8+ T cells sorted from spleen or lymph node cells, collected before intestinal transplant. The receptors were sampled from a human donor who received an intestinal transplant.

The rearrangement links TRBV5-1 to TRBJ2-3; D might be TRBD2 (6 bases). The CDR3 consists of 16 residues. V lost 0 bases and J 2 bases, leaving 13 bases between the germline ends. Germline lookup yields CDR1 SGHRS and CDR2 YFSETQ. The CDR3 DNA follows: TGCGCCAGCAGCTTGGCATTTAGCGGAGACACAGATACGCAGTATTTT. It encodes CASSLAFSGDTDTQYF.

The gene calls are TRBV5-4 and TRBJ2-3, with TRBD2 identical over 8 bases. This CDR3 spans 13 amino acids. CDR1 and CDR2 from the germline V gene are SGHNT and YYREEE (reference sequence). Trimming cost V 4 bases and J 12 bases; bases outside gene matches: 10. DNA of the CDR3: TGTGCCAGCAGCGTGTGGGGACTAGTAGAACAGTATTTT. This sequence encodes CASSVWGLVEQYF.

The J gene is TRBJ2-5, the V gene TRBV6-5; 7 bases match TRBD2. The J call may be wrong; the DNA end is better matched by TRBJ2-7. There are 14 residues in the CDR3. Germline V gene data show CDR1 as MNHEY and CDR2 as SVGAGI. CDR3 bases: TGTGCCAGCAGGCCCCTTGCAGCGGGACACGAGCAGTACTTC. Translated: CASRPLAAGHEQYF.

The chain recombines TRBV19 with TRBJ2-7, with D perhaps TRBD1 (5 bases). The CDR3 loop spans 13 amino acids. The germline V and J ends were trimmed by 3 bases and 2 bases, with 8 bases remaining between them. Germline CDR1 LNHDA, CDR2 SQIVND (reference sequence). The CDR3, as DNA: TGTGCCAGTAGTATTGCAGGGACCTACGAGCAGTACTTC. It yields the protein CASSIAGTYEQYF.

The CDR3 sequence is CASSLVSGTQYF. CDR3 DNA: TGTGCCAGCAGTTTAGTCAGTGGTACGCAGTATTTT. V and J are TRBV27 and TRBJ2-3, with D unresolved. This CDR3 has 12 amino acids. Trimming took 2 bases from V and 8 from J, leaving 8 bases between them. From germline, CDR1 is MNHEY and CDR2 SMNVEV (reference sequence).

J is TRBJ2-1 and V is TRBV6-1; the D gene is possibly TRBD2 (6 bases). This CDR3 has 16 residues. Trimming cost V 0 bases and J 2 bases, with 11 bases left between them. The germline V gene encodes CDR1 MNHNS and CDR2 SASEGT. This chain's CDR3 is CASSEAGGGTYNEQFF. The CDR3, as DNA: TGTGCCAGCAGTGAAGCGGGGGGTGGGACCTACAATGAGCAGTTCTTC.

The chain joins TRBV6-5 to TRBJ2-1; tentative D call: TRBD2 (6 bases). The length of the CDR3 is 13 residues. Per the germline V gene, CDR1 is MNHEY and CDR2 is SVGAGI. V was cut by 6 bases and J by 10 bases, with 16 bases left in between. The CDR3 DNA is TGTGCCAGCAGCACCAACGGCGGGACCGAGCAGTTCTTC. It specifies CASSTNGGTEQFF.

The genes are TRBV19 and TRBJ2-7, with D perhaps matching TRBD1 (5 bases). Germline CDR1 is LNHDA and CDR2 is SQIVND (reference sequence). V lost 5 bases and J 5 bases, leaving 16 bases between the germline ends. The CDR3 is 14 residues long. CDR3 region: CASSPTGSWDEQYF. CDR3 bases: TGTGCCAGTAGTCCCACAGGTTCTTGGGACGAGCAGTACTTC.

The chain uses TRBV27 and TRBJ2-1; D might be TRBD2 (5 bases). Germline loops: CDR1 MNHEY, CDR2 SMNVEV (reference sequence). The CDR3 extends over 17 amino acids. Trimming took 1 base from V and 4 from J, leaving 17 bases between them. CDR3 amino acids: CASSLLAVGVGYNEQFF. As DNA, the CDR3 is TGTGCCAGCAGTTTATTGGCCGTGGGAGTGGGATACAATGAGCAGTTCTTC.

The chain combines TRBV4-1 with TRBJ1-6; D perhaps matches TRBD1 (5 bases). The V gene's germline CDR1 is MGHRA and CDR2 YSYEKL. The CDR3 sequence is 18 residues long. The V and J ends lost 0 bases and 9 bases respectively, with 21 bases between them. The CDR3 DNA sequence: TGCGCCAGCAGCCAAGATGGTAGGGGTCACGCTATTATTTCACCCCTCCACTTT. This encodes CASSQDGRGHAIISPLHF.

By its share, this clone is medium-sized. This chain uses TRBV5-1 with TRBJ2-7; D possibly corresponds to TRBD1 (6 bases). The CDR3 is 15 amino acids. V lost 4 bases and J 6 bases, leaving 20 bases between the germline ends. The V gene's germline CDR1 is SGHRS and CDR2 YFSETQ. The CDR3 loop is CASSSPDRPLAEQYF. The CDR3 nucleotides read TGCGCCAGCAGCAGCCCAGACAGGCCCCTGGCCGAGCAGTACTTC.

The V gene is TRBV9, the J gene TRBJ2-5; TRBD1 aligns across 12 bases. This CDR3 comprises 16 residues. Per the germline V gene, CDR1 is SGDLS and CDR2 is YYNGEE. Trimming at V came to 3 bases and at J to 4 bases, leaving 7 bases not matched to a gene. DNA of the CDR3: TGTGCCAGCAGCGCCTTGGGACAGGGGGCGGGAGAGACCCAGTACTTC. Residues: CASSALGQGAGETQYF. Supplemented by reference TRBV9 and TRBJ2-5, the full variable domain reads DSGVTQTPKHLITATGQRVTLRCSPRSGDLSVYWYQQSLDQGLQFLIQYYNGEERAKGNILERFSAQQFPDLHSELNLSSLELGDSALYFCASSALGQGAGETQYFGPGTRLLVL.

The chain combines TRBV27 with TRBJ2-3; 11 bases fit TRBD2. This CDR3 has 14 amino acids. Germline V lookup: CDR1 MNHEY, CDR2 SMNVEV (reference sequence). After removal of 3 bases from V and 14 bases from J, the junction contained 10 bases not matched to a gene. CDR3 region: CASSLGTSGIKPYF. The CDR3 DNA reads TGTGCCAGCAGTTTGGGGACTAGCGGAATCAAACCGTATTTT.

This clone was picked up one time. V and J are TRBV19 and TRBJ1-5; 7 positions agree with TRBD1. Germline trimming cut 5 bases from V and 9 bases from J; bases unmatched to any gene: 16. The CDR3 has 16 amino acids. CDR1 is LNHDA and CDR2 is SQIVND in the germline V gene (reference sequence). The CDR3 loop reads CASSQGTDGRLGPQHF. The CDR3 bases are TGTGCCAGTAGTCAGGGGACAGACGGTAGGTTAGGGCCCCAGCATTTT. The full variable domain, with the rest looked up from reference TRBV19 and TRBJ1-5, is DGGITQSPKYLFRKEGQNVTLSCEQNLNHDAMYWYRQDPGQGLRLIYYSQIVNDFQKGDIAEGYSVSREKKESFPLTVTSAQKNPTAFYLCASSQGTDGRLGPQHFGDGTRLSIL.

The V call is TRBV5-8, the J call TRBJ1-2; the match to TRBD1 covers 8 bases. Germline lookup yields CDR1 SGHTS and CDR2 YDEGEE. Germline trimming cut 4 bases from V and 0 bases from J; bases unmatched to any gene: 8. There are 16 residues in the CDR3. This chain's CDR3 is CASSGGQVPTNYGYTF. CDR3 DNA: TGTGCCAGCAGCGGGGGACAGGTTCCCACTAACTATGGCTACACCTTC. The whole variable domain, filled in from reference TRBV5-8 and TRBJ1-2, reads EAGVTQSPTHLIKTRGQQATLRCSPISGHTSVYWYQQALGLGLQFLLWYDEGEERNRGNFPPRFSGRQFPNYSSELNVNALELEDSALYLCASSGGQVPTNYGYTFGSGTRLTVV.

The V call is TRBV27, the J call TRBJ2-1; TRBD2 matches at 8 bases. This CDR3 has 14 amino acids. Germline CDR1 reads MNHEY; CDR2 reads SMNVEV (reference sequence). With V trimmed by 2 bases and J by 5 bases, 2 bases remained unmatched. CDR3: CASSLILADNEQFF. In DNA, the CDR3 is TGTGCCAGCAGTTTAATACTAGCGGACAATGAGCAGTTCTTC.

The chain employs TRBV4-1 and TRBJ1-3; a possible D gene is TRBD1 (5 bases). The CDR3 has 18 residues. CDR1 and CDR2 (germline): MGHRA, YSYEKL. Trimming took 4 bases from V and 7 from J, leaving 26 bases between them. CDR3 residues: CASSRTLFPRRARNTIYF. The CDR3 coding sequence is TGCGCCAGCAGCCGGACCCTATTCCCGCGCAGGGCCAGGAACACCATATATTTT.

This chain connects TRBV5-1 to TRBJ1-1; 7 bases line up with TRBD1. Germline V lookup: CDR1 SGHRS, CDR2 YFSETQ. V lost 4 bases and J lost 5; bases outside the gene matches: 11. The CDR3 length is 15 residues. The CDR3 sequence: CASSLESGGLTEAFF. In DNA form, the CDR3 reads TGCGCCAGCAGCCTAGAGTCAGGGGGTTTAACTGAAGCTTTCTTT.

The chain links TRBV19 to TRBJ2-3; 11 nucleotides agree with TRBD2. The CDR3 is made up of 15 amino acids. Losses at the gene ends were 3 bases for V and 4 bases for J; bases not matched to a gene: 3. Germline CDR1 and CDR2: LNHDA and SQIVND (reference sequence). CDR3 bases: TGTGCCAGTAGTATTAGCGGGAGGGCCCCAGATACGCAGTATTTT. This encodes CASSISGRAPDTQYF.

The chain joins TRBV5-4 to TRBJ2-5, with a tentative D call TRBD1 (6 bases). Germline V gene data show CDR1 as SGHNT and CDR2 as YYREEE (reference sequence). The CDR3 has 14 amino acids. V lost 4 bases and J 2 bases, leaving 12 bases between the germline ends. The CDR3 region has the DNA TGTGCCAGCAGCCAAGGACAGAGACAAGAGACCCAGTACTTC. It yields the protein CASSQGQRQETQYF.

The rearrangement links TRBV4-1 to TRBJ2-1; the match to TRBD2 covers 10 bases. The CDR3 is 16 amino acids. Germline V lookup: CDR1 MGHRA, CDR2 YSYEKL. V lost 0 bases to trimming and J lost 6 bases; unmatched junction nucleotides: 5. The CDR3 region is CASSQDLAGGLNEQFF. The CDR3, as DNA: TGCGCCAGCAGCCAAGATTTAGCGGGAGGACTCAATGAGCAGTTCTTC.

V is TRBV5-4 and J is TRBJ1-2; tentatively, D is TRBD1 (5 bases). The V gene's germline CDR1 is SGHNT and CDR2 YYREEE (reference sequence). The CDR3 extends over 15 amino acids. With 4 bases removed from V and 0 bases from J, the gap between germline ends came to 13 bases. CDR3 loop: CASSPTPGANYGYTF. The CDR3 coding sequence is TGTGCCAGCAGCCCCACCCCGGGGGCTAACTATGGCTACACCTTC. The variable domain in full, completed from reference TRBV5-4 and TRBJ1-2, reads ETGVTQSPTHLIKTRGQQVTLRCSSQSGHNTVSWYQQALGQGPQFIFQYYREEENGRGNFPPRFSGLQFPNYSSELNVNALELDDSALYLCASSPTPGANYGYTFGSGTRLTVV.

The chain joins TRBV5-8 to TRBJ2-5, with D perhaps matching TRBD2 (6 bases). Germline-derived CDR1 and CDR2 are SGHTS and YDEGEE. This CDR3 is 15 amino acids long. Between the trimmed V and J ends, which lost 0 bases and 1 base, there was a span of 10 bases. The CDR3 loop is CASSLEGDFQETQYF. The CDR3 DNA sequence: TGTGCCAGCAGCTTGGAAGGGGACTTCCAAGAGACCCAGTACTTC.

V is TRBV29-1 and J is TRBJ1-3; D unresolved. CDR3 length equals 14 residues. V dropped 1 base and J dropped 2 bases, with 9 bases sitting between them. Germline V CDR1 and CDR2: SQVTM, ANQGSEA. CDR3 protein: CSVEGGAAGNTIYF. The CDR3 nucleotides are TGCAGCGTTGAAGGTGGAGCGGCTGGAAACACCATATATTTT.

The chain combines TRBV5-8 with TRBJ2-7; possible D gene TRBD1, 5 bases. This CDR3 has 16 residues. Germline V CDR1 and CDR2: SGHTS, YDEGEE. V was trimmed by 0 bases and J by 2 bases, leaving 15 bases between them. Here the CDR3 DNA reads TGTGCCAGCAGCTTGGGGTCGACAGTTCCCACCTACGAGCAGTACTTC. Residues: CASSLGSTVPTYEQYF. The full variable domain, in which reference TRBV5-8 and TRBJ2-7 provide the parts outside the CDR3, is EAGVTQSPTHLIKTRGQQATLRCSPISGHTSVYWYQQALGLGLQFLLWYDEGEERNRGNFPPRFSGRQFPNYSSELNVNALELEDSALYLCASSLGSTVPTYEQYFGPGTRLTVT.

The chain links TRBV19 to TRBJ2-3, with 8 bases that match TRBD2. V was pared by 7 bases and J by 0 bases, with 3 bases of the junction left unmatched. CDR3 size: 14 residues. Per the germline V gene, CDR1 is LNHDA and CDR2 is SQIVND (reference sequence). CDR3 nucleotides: TGTGCCAGTACTCTAGCGGGCAGCACAGATACGCAGTATTTT. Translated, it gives CASTLAGSTDTQYF.

The CDR3 sequence: CASRTGVSNQPQHF. For the CDR3, the DNA is TGTGCCAGCAGGACAGGGGTTAGCAATCAGCCCCAGCATTTT. This rearrangement joins TRBV7-2 to TRBJ1-5; 8 bases map to TRBD1. With 6 bases clipped from V and 0 bases from J, the junction kept 1 base outside the gene matches. This CDR3 has 14 residues. Germline lookup yields CDR1 SGHTA and CDR2 FQGNSA.

The CDR3 DNA is TGTGCCAGCAGCTTAGCTTCGGGTTTCGCCTACGAGCAGTACTTC. Protein: CASSLASGFAYEQYF. V is TRBV7-8 and J is TRBJ2-7; no clear D. The CDR3 spans 15 residues. Germline V CDR1 and CDR2: SGHVS, FQNEAQ. With 0 bases removed from V and 2 bases from J, the gap between germline ends came to 11 bases.

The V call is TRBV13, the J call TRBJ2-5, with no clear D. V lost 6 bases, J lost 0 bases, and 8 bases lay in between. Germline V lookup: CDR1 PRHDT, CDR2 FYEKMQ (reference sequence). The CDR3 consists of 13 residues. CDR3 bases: TGTGCCAGCAGTGCCGCTAACCAAGAGACCCAGTACTTC. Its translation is CASSAANQETQYF.